The sequence of this T cell receptor (beta chain) was determined in a study of cytomegalovirus exposure and HLA in healthy donors. The CDR3 is 15 residues long. The junction had 12 bases not matched to a gene; V was cut back by 5 bases and J by 10 bases. Germline V lookup: CDR1 SGHRS, CDR2 YFSETQ. Study-wide points: Analysis performed later showed TCR beta chains linked to HLA being more clonally expanded than equally common others.

In the PCR, 60 Vbeta and 13 Jbeta primers were used. Clones were read by immunoSEQ multiplex PCR, and TCRdb kept only the in-frame ones, dropping some. The sample lists around 150,000 clones, around 79% occurring once. With respect to this clone: Antigen specificity is unknown.

Sequencing was performed on PBMCs. This receptor was taken from a woman aged 50 to 60 in good health and CMV-seropositive. The V call is TRBV5-1, the J call TRBJ1-5; 10 nucleotides align to TRBD1. CDR3 sequence (DNA): TGCGCCAGCAGATCGGGACAGGGGACCCCTCGTCCCCAGCATTTT. Translation: CASRSGQGTPRPQHF.